This TCR beta chain was profiled in a study of shared clonotypes between healthy human individuals. Study-wide findings and caveats: An effect of sequencing depth on clonotype sharing among donors was expected. Naive subsets generally had larger estimated richness than memory subsets. It was observed that about 5% of naive CD4 clonotypes were shared across a few donors.

Naive CD8 isolation took CD45RO-negative cells positively selected for CCR7 and excluded terminally differentiated effector memory CD45RA+ cells. Germline assignment: CDR1 SGDLS and CDR2 YYNGEE. The J segment lost 3 bases and the V segment lost 1 base, leaving 10 bases of the junction unmatched. The length of the CDR3 is 17 residues. A word on this clone: The antigen remains unidentified.

Repertoires were generated with immunoSEQ multiplex PCR, while TCRdb's copy carries only in-frame clones and drops some. The sample gives about 680,000 clones, 90% to 95% of which show up once; 24% is in the top ten. The source of this sequence is a man in his thirties or forties in good health. Sequencing was done on a sample of naive CD8+ T cells sorted from blood. The chain links TRBV9 to TRBJ2-3; 8 nucleotides match TRBD2. The CDR3, as DNA: TGTGCCAGCAGCGTAACAGGACTAGCTGAGATGACAGATACGCAGTATTTT. Its translation is CASSVTGLAEMTDTQYF.